This TCR beta chain was obtained from a study of molecular identifiers for immune sequencing clone quantification. The study, taken as a whole, reports: Amid 750,000 to 1,000,000 naive cells, spiked Jurkat TCR RNA from one cell was reportedly still detectable.

The table lists this clonotype with many counts. What it binds is not known. Each CDR3 protein is one row after TCRdb ran MiXCR on the PCR reads. The data hold 90,000 or so distinct CDR3 sequences, with around a quarter observed a single time. The V gene's germline CDR1 is MNHEY and CDR2 SMNVEV (reference sequence). The ends were cut back, 8 bases at V and 4 bases at J, with 14 bases in the middle. The CDR3 covers 14 residues. The sequenced material came from naive CD8+ T cells from blood, with Jurkat cell RNA spiked in. Sample subset: FACS-sorted CD8+CD4-CCR7+CD45RA+ naive T cells. The receptor's source is a human donor in good health. Some libraries in this study had Jurkat cell RNA spiked in. V is TRBV27 and J is TRBJ1-4; unclear D gene. The CDR3 sequence: CASGSLGFNEKLFF. The CDR3, as DNA: TGTGCCAGCGGTAGTTTGGGATTTAATGAAAAACTGTTTTTT.